A single sample gave rise to the 8 T cell receptor beta chains below, sequenced in a study of post-analysis software for immune sequencing data. The study, taken as a whole, reports: Among a few TRBV segments more frequent in patients than controls were TRBV5-6, TRBV5-1 and TRBV20-1.

TCR beta libraries were prepared from cDNA with unique molecular identifiers. TCRdb fed the PCR reads into MiXCR, producing one record per CDR3 protein. Of roughly 650,000 distinct CDR3 sequences in the sample, approximately 59% were seen once. Their antigens remain unidentified. The sequenced material came from blood. Source of these receptors: a girl aged 2-9 years with multiple sclerosis.

This chain connects TRBV5-6 to TRBJ2-5, with 13 bases aligning to TRBD2. The CDR3 is made up of 16 amino acids. Germline CDR1 SGHDT, CDR2 YYEEEE. J was trimmed by 5 bases and V by 2 bases; bases with no gene match: 6. The CDR3 loop is CASSFPGLAGVETQYF. DNA for the CDR3: TGTGCCAGCAGCTTCCCAGGACTAGCGGGAGTGGAGACCCAGTACTTC. The full variable domain, its missing parts supplied by reference TRBV5-6 and TRBJ2-5, is DAGVTQSPTHLIKTRGQQVTLRCSPKSGHDTVSWYQQALGQGPQFIFQYYEEEERQRGNFPDRFSGHQFPNYSSELNVNALLLGDSALYLCASSFPGLAGVETQYFGPGTRLLVL.

For this clonotype: At one boundary the junction diverges from the germline segment, which might be a read error. The genes are TRBV9 and TRBJ2-3, with 9 positions matching TRBD2. This CDR3 spans 19 amino acids. In germline, CDR1 is SGDLS, CDR2 YYNGEE. The CDR3: CARSVGISGSSLITDTQYF. Here the CDR3 DNA reads TGTGCCCGCAGCGTAGGAATTAGCGGGAGCTCCCTTATCACAGATACGCAGTATTTT.

The chain is built from TRBV20-1 and TRBJ2-3; no firm D call. The CDR3 runs to 14 residues. Trimming shortened V by 0 bases and J by 0 bases, and 7 bases separated the two germline ends. Germline V gene sequence: CDR1 DFQATT, CDR2 SNEGSKA (reference sequence). Here the CDR3 DNA reads TGCAGTGCTAGAGATGAGACCAGCACAGATACGCAGTATTTT. This codes for CSARDETSTDTQYF.

The genes are TRBV12-3 or TRBV12-4 and TRBJ2-1; D is unclear. Trimming took 6 bases from V and 9 from J, leaving 6 bases between them. The CDR3 runs 10 residues. The DNA for the CDR3 is TGTGCCAGCAGCTGGAGTGAGCAGTTCTTC. Translated, it gives CASSWSEQFF.

This clonotype was seen a handful of times. This chain uses TRBV5-1 with TRBJ2-1; 9 bases agree with TRBD1. V dropped 1 base and J dropped 6; count of bases not matched to a gene: 8. The CDR3 covers 16 residues. Germline CDR1 is SGHRS and CDR2 is YFSETQ. The CDR3, as DNA: TGCGCCAGCAGCTTGAGTGGGACAGGGAGTATCAATGAGCAGTTCTTC. Amino acid sequence: CASSLSGTGSINEQFF.

The sample holds a few counts of this clonotype. The chain recombines TRBV29-1 with TRBJ2-7, with 7 nucleotides matching TRBD1. The CDR3 is 15 amino acids. Germline CDR1 is SQVTM and CDR2 is ANQGSEA. V shed 6 bases, J shed 3 bases, and the junction held 14 bases outside the gene matches. This CDR3 reads CSVGSGTVLHYEQYF. In nucleotides, the CDR3 is TGCAGCGTGGGGTCCGGGACAGTACTTCACTACGAGCAGTACTTC.

The J gene is TRBJ2-1, the V gene TRBV5-1; 9 bases are a match to TRBD2. The V segment lost 4 bases and the J segment 3 bases; nucleotides outside the gene matches: 5. Per the germline V gene, CDR1 is SGHRS and CDR2 is YFSETQ. The length of the CDR3 is 15 residues. Here the CDR3 DNA reads TGCGCCAGCAGCAAGACTAGCGGCCACTACAATGAGCAGTTCTTC. As protein: CASSKTSGHYNEQFF.

This clonotype was counted a few times. This chain joins TRBV2 and TRBJ2-5; D might be TRBD2 (5 bases). CDR3 length equals 14 residues. Germline V CDR1 and CDR2: SNHLY, FYNNEI. Between the trimmed V and J ends, which lost 6 bases and 0 bases, there was a span of 11 bases. In nucleotides, the CDR3 is TGTGCCAGCAGGGACGGGGTGTACCAAGAGACCCAGTACTTC. It yields the protein CASRDGVYQETQYF.